This entry is about one TCR beta chain. Its antigen is still unknown. This entry comes from a study of CD8+ T cells in alopecia areata. Punch biopsies of lesional scalp, plus peripheral blood, were taken from alopecia areata patients. Whole-study results and caveats: Lesional scalp, especially alopecia totalis/universalis, showed higher clonality than normal scalp.

cDNA reverse transcribed from extracted RNA served as the sequencing template. Generated by immunoSEQ multiplex PCR, the TCRdb table keeps only in-frame clones and is missing some. Altogether 45,000 to 70,000 clones are present, 96% being singletons, with the ten largest covering around 24%. This sample comprised CD8+ T cells sorted from blood, obtained at week 0. The clonotype comes from a human donor with alopecia areata.

CDR3 sequence reads: CASSPSVGTQETQYF. CDR3 nucleotides: TGTGCCAGCTCACCATCGGTCGGCACACAAGAGACCCAGTACTTC. The gene calls are TRBV18 and TRBJ2-5; D is undetermined. CDR3 length: 15 amino acids. Germline loops: CDR1 KGHSH, CDR2 LQKENI. The V end lost 2 bases, the J end lost 2 bases, and 12 bases lay between the germline ends. Full variable domain (rest looked up from reference TRBV18 and TRBJ2-5): NAGVMQNPRHLVRRRGQEARLRCSPMKGHSHVYWYRQLPEEGLKFMVYLQKENIIDESGMPKERFSAEFPKEGPSILRIQQVVRGDSAAYFCASSPSVGTQETQYFGPGTRLLVL.